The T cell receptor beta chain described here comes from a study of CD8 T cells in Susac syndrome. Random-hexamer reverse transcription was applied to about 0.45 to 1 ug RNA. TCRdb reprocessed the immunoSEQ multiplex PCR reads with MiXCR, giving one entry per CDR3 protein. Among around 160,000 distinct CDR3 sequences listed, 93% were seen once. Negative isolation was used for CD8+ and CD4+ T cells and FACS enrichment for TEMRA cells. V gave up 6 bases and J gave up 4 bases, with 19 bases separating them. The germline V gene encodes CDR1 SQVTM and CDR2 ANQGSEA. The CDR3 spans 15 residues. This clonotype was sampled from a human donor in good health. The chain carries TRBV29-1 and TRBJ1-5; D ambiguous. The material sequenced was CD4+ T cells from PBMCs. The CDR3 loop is CSVAAGVPPNQPQHF. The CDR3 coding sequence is TGCAGCGTAGCCGCGGGTGTTCCTCCTAATCAGCCCCAGCATTTT.